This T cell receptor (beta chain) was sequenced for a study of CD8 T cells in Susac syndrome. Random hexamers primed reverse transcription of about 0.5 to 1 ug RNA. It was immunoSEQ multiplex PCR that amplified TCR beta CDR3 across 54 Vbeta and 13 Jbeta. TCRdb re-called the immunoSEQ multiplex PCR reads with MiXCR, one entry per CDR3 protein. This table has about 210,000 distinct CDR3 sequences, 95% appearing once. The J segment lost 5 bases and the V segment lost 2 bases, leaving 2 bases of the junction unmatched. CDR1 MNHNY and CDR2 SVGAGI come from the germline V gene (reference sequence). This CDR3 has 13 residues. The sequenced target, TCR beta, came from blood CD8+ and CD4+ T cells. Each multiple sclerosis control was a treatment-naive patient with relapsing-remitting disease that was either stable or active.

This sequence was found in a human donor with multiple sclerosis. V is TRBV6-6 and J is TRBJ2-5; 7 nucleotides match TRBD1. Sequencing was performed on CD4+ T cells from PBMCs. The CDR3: CASSYVRGETQYF. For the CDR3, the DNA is TGTGCCAGCAGTTACGTCAGGGGGGAGACCCAGTACTTC.